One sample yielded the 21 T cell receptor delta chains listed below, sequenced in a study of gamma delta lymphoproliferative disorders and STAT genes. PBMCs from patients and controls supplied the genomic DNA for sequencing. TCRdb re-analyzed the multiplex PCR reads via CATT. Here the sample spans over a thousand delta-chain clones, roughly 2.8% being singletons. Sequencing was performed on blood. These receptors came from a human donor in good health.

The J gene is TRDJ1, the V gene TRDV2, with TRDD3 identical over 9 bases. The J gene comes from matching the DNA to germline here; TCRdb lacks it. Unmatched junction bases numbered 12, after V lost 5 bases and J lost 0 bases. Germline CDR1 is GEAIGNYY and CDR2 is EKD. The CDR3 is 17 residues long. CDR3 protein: CACGGITGGHHTDKLIF. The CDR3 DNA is TGTGCCTGTGGTGGTATTACTGGGGGACACCACACCGATAAACTCATCTTT.

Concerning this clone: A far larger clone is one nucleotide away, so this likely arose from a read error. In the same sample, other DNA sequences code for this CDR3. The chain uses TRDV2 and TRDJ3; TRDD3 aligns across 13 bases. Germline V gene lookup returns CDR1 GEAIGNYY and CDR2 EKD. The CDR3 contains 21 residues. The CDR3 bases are TGTGCCTGTGATCAAATACTGGGGGATACGCCGAGCTCCTGGGACACTCGACAGATGTTTTTC. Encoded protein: CACDQILGDTPSSWDTRQMFF.

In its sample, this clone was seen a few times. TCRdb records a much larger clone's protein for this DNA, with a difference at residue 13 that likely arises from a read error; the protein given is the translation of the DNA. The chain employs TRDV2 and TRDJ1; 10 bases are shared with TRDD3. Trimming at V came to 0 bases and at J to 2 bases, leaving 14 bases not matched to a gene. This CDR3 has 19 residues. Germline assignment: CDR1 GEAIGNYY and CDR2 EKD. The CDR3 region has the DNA TGTGCCTGTGACACCGTCCCCTTGGGGGATACAAAGATGACCGATAAACTCATCTTT. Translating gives CACDTVPLGDTKMTDKLIF.

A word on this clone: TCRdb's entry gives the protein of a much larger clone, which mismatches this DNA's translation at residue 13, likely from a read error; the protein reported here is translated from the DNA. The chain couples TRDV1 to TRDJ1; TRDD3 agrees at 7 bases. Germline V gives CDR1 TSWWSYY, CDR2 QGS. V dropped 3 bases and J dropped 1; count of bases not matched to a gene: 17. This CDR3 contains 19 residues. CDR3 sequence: CALGEPNLPPGDGTDKLIF. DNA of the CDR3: TGTGCTCTTGGGGAGCCAAATCTACCTCCGGGGGATGGCACCGATAAACTCATCTTT.

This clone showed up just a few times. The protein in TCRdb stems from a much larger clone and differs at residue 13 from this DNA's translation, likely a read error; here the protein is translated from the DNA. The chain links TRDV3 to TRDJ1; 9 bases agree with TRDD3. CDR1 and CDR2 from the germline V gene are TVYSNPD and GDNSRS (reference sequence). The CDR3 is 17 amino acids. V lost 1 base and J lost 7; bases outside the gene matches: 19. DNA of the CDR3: TGTGCCTTTAAACTCGCACCGTACTGGGGGAGTGTCGGTAAACTCATCTTT. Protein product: CAFKLAPYWGSVGKLIF.

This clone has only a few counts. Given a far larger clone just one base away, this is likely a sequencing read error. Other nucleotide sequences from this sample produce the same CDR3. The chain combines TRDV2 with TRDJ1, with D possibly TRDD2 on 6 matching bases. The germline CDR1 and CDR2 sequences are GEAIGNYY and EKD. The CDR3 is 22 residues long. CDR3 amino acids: CACPQNFLLVHTLTGYADKLIF. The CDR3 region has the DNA TGTGCCTGCCCTCAGAACTTCCTCTTGGTTCACACCCTTACCGGGTACGCCGACAAACTCATCTTT.

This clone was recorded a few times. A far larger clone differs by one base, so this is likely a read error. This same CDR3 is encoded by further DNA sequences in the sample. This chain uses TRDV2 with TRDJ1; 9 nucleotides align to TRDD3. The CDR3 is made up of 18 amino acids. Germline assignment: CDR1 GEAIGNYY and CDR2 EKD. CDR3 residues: CACDSMGLGDLTGDKLIF. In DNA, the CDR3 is TGCGCCTGTGACTCGATGGGACTGGGGGACTTAACGGGCGATAAACTCATCTTT.

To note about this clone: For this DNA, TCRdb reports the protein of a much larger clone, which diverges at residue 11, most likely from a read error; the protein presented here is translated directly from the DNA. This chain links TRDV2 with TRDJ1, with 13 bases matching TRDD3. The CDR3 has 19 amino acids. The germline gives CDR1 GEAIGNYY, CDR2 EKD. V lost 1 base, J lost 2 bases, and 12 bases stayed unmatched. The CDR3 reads CACDTLLGDTPLYTDKLIF. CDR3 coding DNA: TGTGCCTGTGACACGTTACTGGGGGATACGCCCCTATATACCGATAAACTCATCTTT.

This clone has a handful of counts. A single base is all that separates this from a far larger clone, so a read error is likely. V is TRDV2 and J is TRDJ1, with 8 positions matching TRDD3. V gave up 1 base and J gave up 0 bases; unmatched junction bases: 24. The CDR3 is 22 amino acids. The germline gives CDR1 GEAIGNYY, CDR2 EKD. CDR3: CACDTRGIFRVTYLDYTDKLIF. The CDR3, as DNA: TGTGCCTGTGACACGCGGGGGATATTTAGGGTCACTTATCTGGATTACACCGATAAACTCATCTTT.

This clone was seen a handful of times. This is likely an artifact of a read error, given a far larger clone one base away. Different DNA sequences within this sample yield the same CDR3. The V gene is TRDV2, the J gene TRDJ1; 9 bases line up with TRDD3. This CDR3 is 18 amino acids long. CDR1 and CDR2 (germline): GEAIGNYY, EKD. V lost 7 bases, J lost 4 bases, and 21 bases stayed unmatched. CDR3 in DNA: TGTGCCTGCGACTCGATGGGACTGGGGGACTTAACGGGCGATAAACTCATCTTT. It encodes CACDSMGLGDLTGDKLIF.

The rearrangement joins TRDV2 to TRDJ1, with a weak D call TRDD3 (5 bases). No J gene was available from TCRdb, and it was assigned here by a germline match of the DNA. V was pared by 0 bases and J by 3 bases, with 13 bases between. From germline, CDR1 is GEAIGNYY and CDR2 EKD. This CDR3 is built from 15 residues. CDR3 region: CACDTVGAGADKLIF. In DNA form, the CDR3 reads TGTGCCTGTGACACCGTTGGGGCGGGGGCCGATAAACTCATCTTT.

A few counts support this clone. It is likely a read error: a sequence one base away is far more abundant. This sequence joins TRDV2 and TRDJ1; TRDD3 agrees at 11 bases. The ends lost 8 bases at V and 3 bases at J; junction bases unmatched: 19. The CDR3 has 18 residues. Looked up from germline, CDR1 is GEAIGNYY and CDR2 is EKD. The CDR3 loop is CAYNTVTGGYSQPDKLIF. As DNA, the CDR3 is TGTGCCTATAACACCGTGACTGGGGGATATAGTCAGCCCGATAAACTCATCTTT.

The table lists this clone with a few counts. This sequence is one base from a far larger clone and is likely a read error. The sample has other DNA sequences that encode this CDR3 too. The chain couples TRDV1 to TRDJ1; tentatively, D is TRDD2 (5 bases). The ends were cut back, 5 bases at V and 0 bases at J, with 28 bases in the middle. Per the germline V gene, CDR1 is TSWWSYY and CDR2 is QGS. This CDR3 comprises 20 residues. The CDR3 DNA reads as TGTGCTCTTGGGAAGGTAGAGCCCCCTACATCGCGGATGCACACCGATAAACTCATCTTT. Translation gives CALGKVEPPTSRMHTDKLIF.

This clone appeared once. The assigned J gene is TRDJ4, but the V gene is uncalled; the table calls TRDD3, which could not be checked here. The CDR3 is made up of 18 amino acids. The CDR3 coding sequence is TGTGCCATCCTCCGTATAGGGTACTGGGGGATACGTTCAGGGCCCCTGATCTTT. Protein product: CAILRIGYWGIRSGPLIF.

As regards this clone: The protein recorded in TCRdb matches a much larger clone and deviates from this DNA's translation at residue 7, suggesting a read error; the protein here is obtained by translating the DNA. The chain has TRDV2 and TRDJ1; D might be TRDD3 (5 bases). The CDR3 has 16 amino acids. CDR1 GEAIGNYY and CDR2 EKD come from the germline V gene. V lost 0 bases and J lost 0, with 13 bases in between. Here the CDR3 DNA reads TGTGCCTGTGACACCCTACCGGGGGTTGACACCGATAAACTCATCTTT. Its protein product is CACDTLPGVDTDKLIF.

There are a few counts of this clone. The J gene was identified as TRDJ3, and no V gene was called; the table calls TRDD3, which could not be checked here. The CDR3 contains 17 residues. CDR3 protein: CASLKNGGINGTRQMFF. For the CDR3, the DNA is TGTGCCTCCCTAAAGAACGGGGGGATAAATGGCACCCGACAGATGTTTTTC.

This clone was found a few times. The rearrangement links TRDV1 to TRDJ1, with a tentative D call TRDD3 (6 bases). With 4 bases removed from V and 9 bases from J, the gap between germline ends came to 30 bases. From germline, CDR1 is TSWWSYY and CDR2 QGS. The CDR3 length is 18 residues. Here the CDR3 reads CALGGRGFPSGSQGELIF. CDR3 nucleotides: TGTGCTCTTGGGGGACGGGGATTCCCCTCCGGGTCCCAGGGGGAACTCATCTTT.

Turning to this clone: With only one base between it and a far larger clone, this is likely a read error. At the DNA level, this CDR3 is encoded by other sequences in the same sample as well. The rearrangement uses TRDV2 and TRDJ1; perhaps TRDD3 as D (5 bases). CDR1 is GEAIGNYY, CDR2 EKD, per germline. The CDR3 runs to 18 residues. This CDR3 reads CACDTVPPRYSYTDKLIF. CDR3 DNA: TGTGCCTGTGACACCGTTCCGCCCCGATACTCGTACACCGATAAACTTATCTTT.

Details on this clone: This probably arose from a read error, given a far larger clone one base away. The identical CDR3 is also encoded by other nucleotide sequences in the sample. The chain's CDR3 is CACDKLGDLYTDKLIF. Here the CDR3 DNA reads TGTGCCTGTGACAAACTTGGGGATCTGTACACCGATAAACTCATCTTT. V gene TRDV2 combines with J gene TRDJ1; TRDD3 is a possible D gene (6 bases). CDR1 GEAIGNYY and CDR2 EKD come from the germline V gene. The germline V and J ends were trimmed by 2 bases and 0 bases, with 15 bases remaining between them. The CDR3 extends over 16 amino acids.

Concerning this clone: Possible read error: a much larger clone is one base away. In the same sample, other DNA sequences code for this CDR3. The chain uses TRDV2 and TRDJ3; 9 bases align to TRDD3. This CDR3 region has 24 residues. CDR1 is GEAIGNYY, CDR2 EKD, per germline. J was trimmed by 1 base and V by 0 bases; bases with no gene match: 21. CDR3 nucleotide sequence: TGTGCCTGTGACACCTTGGGTTCGGGTGTCTGGGGGATCAACCAGTCCTGGGACACCCGACAGATGTTTTTC. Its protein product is CACDTLGSGVWGINQSWDTRQMFF.

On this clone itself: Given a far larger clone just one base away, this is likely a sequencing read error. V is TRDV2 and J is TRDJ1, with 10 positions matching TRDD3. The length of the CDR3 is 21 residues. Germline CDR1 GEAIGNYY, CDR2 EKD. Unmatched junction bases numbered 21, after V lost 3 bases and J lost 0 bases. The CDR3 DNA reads TGTGCCTGTGACGCCGTTGGGGGATACTCCAAAAATTCCAATTACACCGATAAACTCATCTTT. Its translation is CACDAVGGYSKNSNYTDKLIF.